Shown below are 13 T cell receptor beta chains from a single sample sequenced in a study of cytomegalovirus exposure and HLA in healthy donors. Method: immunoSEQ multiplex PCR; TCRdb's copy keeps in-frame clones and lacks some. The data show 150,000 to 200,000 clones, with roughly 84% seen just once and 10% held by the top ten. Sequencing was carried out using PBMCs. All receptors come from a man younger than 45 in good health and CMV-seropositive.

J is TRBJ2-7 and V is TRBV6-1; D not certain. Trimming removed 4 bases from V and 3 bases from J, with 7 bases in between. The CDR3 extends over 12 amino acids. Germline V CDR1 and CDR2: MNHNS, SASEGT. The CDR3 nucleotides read TGTGCCAGCAGTGCCACGGGCTACGAGCAGTACTTC. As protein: CASSATGYEQYF.

The CDR3 is CASDPDRGCYEQYF. CDR3 DNA: TGTGCCAGCGACCCGGACAGGGGCTGCTACGAGCAGTACTTC. This chain links TRBV5-4 with TRBJ2-7; 9 bases align to TRBD1. The ends lost 7 bases at V and 3 bases at J; junction bases unmatched: 8. This CDR3 is 14 amino acids long. Germline CDR1 is SGHNT and CDR2 is YYREEE (reference sequence).

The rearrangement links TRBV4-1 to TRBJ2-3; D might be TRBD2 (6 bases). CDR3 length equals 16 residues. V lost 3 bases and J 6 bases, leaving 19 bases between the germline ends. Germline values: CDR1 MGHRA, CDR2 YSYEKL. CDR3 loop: CASSQNPTRVPDTQYF. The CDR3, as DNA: TGCGCCAGCAGCCAGAATCCGACTAGAGTTCCGGATACGCAGTATTTT.

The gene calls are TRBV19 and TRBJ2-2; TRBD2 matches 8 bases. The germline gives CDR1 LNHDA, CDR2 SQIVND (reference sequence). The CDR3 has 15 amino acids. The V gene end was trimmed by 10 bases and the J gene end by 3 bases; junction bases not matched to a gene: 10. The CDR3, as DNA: TGTGCCACCGTGGGACTAGATAGATACACCGGGGAGCTGTTTTTT. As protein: CATVGLDRYTGELFF.

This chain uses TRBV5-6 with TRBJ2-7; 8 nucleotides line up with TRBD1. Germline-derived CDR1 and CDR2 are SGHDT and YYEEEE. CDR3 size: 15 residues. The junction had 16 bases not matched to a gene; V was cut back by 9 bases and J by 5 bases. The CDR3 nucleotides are TGTGCCACTGTCAGTCGGGGCAGGGGGCTTGACGAGCAGTACTTC. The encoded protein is CATVSRGRGLDEQYF.

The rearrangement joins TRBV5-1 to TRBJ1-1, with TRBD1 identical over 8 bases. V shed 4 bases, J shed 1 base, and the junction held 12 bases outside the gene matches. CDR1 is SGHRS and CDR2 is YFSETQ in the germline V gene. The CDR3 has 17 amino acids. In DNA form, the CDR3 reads TGCGCCAGCAGCGGTAGACTAAACAGGGGGACGAACACTGAAGCTTTCTTT. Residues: CASSGRLNRGTNTEAFF.

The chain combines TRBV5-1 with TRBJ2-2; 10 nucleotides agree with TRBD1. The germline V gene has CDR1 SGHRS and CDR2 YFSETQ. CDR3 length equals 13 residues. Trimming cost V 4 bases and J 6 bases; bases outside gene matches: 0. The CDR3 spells CASSGQGAGELFF. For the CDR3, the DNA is TGCGCCAGCAGCGGACAGGGGGCCGGGGAGCTGTTTTTT. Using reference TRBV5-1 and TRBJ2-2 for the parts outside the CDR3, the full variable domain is KAGVTQTPRYLIKTRGQQVTLSCSPISGHRSVSWYQQTPGQGLQFLFEYFSETQRNKGNFPGRFSGRQFSNSRSEMNVSTLELGDSALYLCASSGQGAGELFFGEGSRLTVL.

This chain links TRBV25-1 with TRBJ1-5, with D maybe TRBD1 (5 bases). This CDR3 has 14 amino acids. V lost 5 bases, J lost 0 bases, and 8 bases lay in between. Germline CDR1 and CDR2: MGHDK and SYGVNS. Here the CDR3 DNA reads TGTGCCAGCAGTCTCACAGGTAGCAATCAGCCCCAGCATTTT. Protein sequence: CASSLTGSNQPQHF.

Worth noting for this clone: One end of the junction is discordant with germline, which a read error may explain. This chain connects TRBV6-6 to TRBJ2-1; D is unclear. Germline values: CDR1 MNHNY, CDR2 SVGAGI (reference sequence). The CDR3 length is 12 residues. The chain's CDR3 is CASNLGRIEWVF. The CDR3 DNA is TGTGCCAGCAATCTAGGCCGGATAGAGTGGGTCTTC.

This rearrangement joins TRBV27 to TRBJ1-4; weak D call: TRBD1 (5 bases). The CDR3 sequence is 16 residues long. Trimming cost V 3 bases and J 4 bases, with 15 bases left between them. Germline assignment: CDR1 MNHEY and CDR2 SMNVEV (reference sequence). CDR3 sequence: CASSFVSTVNNEKLFF. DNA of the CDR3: TGTGCCAGCAGTTTCGTATCGACAGTGAATAATGAAAAACTGTTTTTT. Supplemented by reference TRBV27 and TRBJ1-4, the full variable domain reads EAQVTQNPRYLITVTGKKLTVTCSQNMNHEYMSWYRQDPGLGLRQIYYSMNVEVTDKGDVPEGYKVSRKEKRNFPLILESPSPNQTSLYFCASSFVSTVNNEKLFFGSGTQLSVL.

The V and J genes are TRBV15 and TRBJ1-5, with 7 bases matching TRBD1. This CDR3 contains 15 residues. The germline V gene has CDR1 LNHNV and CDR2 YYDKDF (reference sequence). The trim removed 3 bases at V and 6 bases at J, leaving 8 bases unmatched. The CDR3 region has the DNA TGTGCCACCAGCAGCCCTGACAGGGAGCGTCAGCCCCAGCATTTT. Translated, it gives CATSSPDRERQPQHF. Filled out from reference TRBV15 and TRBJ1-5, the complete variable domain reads DAMVIQNPRYQVTQFGKPVTLSCSQTLNHNVMYWYQQKSSQAPKLLFHYYDKDFNNEADTPDNFQSRRPNTSFCFLDIRSPGLGDTAMYLCATSSPDRERQPQHFGDGTRLSIL.

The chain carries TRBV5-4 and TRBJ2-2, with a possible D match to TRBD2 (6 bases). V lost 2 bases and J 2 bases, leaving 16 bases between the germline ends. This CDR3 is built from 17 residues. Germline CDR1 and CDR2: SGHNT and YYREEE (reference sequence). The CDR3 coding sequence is TGTGCCAGCAGCTTTTCGATAGCGGTGGCAAACACCGGGGAGCTGTTTTTT. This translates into CASSFSIAVANTGELFF.

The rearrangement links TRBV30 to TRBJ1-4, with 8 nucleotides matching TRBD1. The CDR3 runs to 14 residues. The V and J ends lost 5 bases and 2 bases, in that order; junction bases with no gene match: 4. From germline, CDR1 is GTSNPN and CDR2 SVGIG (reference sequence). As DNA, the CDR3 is TGTGCCTGGGCTCCAGGGGGCACTAATGAAAAACTGTTTTTT. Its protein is CAWAPGGTNEKLFF.